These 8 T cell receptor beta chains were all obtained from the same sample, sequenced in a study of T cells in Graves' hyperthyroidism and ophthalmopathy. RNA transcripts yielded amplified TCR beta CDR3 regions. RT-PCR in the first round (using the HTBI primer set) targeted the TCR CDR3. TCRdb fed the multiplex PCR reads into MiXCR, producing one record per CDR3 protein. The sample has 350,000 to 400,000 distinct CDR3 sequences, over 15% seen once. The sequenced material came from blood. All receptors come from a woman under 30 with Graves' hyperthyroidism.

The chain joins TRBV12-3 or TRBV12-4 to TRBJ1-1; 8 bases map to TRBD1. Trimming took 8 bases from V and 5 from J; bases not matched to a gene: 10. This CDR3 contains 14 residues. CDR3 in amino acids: CASRNRGLVTEAFF. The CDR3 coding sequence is TGTGCCAGCCGTAACAGGGGGTTGGTGACTGAAGCTTTCTTT.

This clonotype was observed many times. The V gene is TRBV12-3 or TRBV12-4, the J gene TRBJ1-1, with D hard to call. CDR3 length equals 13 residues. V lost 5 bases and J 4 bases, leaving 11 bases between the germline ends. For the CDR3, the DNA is TGTGCCAGCAGTCCAGAAGCACCCACTGAAGCTTTCTTT. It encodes CASSPEAPTEAFF.

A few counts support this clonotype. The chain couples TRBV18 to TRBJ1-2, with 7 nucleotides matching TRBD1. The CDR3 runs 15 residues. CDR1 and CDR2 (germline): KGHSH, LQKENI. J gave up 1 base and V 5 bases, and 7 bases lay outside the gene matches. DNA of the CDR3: TGTGCCAGCTCATCTCCGGGACAGAGTAACTATGGCTACACCTTC. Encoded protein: CASSSPGQSNYGYTF. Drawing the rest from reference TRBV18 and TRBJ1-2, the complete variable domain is NAGVMQNPRHLVRRRGQEARLRCSPMKGHSHVYWYRQLPEEGLKFMVYLQKENIIDESGMPKERFSAEFPKEGPSILRIQQVVRGDSAAYFCASSSPGQSNYGYTFGSGTRLTVV.

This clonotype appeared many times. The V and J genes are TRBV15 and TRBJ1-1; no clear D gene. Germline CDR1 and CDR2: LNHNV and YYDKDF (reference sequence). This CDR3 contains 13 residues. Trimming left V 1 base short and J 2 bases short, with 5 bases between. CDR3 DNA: TGTGCCACCAGCAGAGTGGGTAACACTGAAGCTTTCTTT. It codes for CATSRVGNTEAFF.

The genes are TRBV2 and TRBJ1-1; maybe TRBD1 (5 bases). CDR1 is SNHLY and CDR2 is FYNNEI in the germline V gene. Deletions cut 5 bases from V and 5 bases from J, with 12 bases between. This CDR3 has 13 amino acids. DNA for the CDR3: TGTGCCAGCAGTCGTGCGGGGCAGACTGAAGCTTTCTTT. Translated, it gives CASSRAGQTEAFF.

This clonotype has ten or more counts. Here the CDR3 reads CASTVFAQGPYEQYF. DNA of the CDR3: TGTGCCAGCACCGTCTTTGCTCAGGGCCCCTACGAGCAGTACTTC. The genes are TRBV6-1 and TRBJ2-7; possible D gene TRBD1, 5 bases. Germline values: CDR1 MNHNS, CDR2 SASEGT. The CDR3 contains 15 residues. Trimming removed 7 bases from V and 2 bases from J, with 18 bases in between.

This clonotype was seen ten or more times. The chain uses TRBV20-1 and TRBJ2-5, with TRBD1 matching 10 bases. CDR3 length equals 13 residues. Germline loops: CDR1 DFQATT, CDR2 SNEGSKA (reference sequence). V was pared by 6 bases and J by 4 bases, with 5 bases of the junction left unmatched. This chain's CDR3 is CSARDRGIETQYF. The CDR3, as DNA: TGCAGTGCAAGGGACAGGGGAATAGAGACCCAGTACTTC.

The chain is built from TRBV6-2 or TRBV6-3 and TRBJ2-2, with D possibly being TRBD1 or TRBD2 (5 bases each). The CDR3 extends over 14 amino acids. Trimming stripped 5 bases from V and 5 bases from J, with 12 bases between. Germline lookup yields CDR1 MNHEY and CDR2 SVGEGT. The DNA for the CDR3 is TGTGCCAGCAGTACACGGGACGGGACCGGGGAGCTGTTTTTT. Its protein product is CASSTRDGTGELFF.